The 17 T cell receptor beta chains below were found in one sample sequenced in a study of blood T cell repertoires in COVID-19 (dated by TCRdb to 2020 to 2021). Receptor amplification or capture employed the immunoSEQ multiplex PCR assay. Entries here come from immuneACCESS through TCRdb and include only in-frame sequences with V and J called. Some clones fail to appear in such tables; in the studies checked, an unresolved V gene covers under half of the shortfall, and the cause of the remainder is unknown. The sample profile shows some 370,000 clones; around 87% of them were found once. Of the sample, roughly a tenth is held by the ten largest clones. Source material: peripheral blood. Every receptor here comes from a woman in her twenties or thirties with COVID-19, enrolled during active disease.

The chain carries TRBV6-1 and TRBJ2-5, with TRBD1 identical over 7 bases. Germline lookup yields CDR1 MNHNS and CDR2 SASEGT. J was trimmed by 4 bases and V by 2 bases; bases with no gene match: 1. CDR3 size: 13 residues. For the CDR3, the DNA is TGTGCCAGCAGTGAATACAGGGGAGAGACCCAGTACTTC. Translating it yields CASSEYRGETQYF.

The chain combines TRBV4-3 with TRBJ2-2, with TRBD2 matching 14 bases. The germline gives CDR1 LGHNA, CDR2 YSLEER. The CDR3 runs 18 residues. The trim removed 0 bases at V and 6 bases at J, leaving 6 bases unmatched. CDR3 sequence (DNA): TGCGCCAGCAGCCAAGACGGGACTAGCGGGAGAAATGCCGGGGAGCTGTTTTTT. Protein sequence: CASSQDGTSGRNAGELFF.

This clone was detected only once. This rearrangement joins TRBV5-5 to TRBJ2-2, with a tentative D call TRBD1 (6 bases). V was shortened by 3 bases and J by 6 bases, with 12 bases between the two germline ends. Looked up from germline, CDR1 is SGHKS and CDR2 is YYEKEE (reference sequence). The CDR3 sequence is 14 residues long. Here the CDR3 reads CASSYYRESGELFF. The CDR3 nucleotides are TGTGCCAGCAGCTATTACAGGGAATCCGGGGAGCTGTTTTTT. The variable domain in full, with the rest retrieved from reference TRBV5-5 and TRBJ2-2, is DAGVTQSPTHLIKTRGQQVTLRCSPISGHKSVSWYQQVLGQGPQFIFQYYEKEERGRGNFPDRFSARQFPNYSSELNVNALLLGDSALYLCASSYYRESGELFFGEGSRLTVL.

The chain couples TRBV19 to TRBJ1-2; TRBD1 matches 7 bases. There are 14 residues in the CDR3. Germline V gives CDR1 LNHDA, CDR2 SQIVND (reference sequence). V was clipped by 5 bases and J by 8 bases; unmatched bases: 11. CDR3 DNA sequence: TGTGCCAGTAGTCCCTGGGACAGTCCCCGCGGCTACACCTTC. The encoded protein is CASSPWDSPRGYTF.

The CDR3 sequence is CASSFGGRSSYEQYF. CDR3 bases: TGTGCCAGCAGTTTCGGCGGGAGGAGCTCCTACGAGCAGTACTTC. The rearrangement joins TRBV27 to TRBJ2-7, with 8 bases lining up with TRBD2. The V gene end was trimmed by 3 bases and the J gene end by 0 bases; junction bases not matched to a gene: 4. The CDR3 contains 15 residues. Germline CDR1 and CDR2: MNHEY and SMNVEV (reference sequence).

The chain joins TRBV20-1 to TRBJ2-2; no clear D gene. The CDR3 covers 12 residues. From germline, CDR1 is DFQATT and CDR2 SNEGSKA (reference sequence). Trimming cost V 3 bases and J 4 bases, with 6 bases left between them. CDR3 sequence: CSASYSTGELFF. The DNA of the CDR3 is TGCAGTGCTAGTTACAGCACCGGGGAGCTGTTTTTT.

V usage is TRBV27 and J usage is TRBJ2-3; 7 bases line up with TRBD2. Losses at the gene ends were 2 bases for V and 4 bases for J; bases not matched to a gene: 9. Germline CDR1 is MNHEY and CDR2 is SMNVEV (reference sequence). This CDR3 comprises 16 residues. The CDR3 is CASSLKNSRGADTQYF. CDR3 bases: TGTGCCAGCAGTTTAAAAAACTCACGGGGGGCAGATACGCAGTATTTT.

The chain has TRBV7-9 and TRBJ1-6; D might be TRBD1 (6 bases). Germline V lookup: CDR1 SEHNR, CDR2 FQNEAQ (reference sequence). The ends were cut back, 6 bases at V and 8 bases at J, with 14 bases in the middle. The CDR3 runs 14 residues. CDR3 sequence: CASSFTGRDSPLHF. The DNA for the CDR3 is TGTGCCAGCAGTTTTACAGGGCGGGATTCACCCCTCCACTTT.

DNA for the CDR3: TGTGCCAGCAGTTTGTCTACAGGGAGTGGCTACACCTTC. Its protein is CASSLSTGSGYTF. This chain links TRBV27 with TRBJ1-2; D perhaps matches TRBD1 (6 bases). Trimming removed 3 bases from V and 7 bases from J, with 12 bases in between. Germline V gene data show CDR1 as MNHEY and CDR2 as SMNVEV (reference sequence). This CDR3 has 13 amino acids.

The chain carries TRBV28 and TRBJ2-7; TRBD1 might be the D (6 bases). V lost 1 base to trimming and J lost 4 bases, with 17 bases between them. The germline CDR1 and CDR2 sequences are MDHEN and SYDVKM. This CDR3 region has 16 residues. CDR3 nucleotide sequence: TGTGCCAGCAGTTTATCTGTGGCAGGGGTTAATTACGAGCAGTACTTC. It yields the protein CASSLSVAGVNYEQYF.

The V call is TRBV7-6, the J call TRBJ1-2; no firm D call. The V and J ends lost 5 bases and 7 bases respectively, with 8 bases between them. Germline CDR1 is SGHVS and CDR2 is FNYEAQ. The CDR3 loop spans 11 amino acids. As DNA, the CDR3 is TGTGCCAGCAGCCTCAGTGGTGGCTACACCTTC. This codes for CASSLSGGYTF.

V usage is TRBV7-3 and J usage is TRBJ2-1; a weak D match, TRBD2 (7 bases). V shed 2 bases and J shed 7 bases, with 12 bases lying between them. The germline gives CDR1 SGHTA, CDR2 FQGTGA. This CDR3 has 14 amino acids. The DNA of the CDR3 is TGTGCCAGCAGCTTACTACAGGGAGGGAATGAGCAGTTCTTC. Amino acid sequence: CASSLLQGGNEQFF.

The CDR3 here is CASSFSGHQETQYF. As DNA, the CDR3 is TGTGCCAGCAGCTTTTCAGGACATCAAGAGACCCAGTACTTC. The chain is built from TRBV7-9 and TRBJ2-5, with D tentatively TRBD1 (5 bases). V was cut by 3 bases and J by 2 bases, with 10 bases left in between. CDR3 size: 14 residues. CDR1 and CDR2 (germline): SEHNR, FQNEAQ (reference sequence).

The chain joins TRBV6-2 or TRBV6-3 to TRBJ2-5; 12 nucleotides line up with TRBD2. V lost 6 bases, J lost 3 bases, and 11 bases stayed unmatched. The CDR3 has 17 amino acids. CDR1 is MNHEY, CDR2 SVGEGT, per germline. The CDR3 here is CASSRFLLAGGEETQYF. DNA for the CDR3: TGTGCCAGCAGCCGATTCCTTCTAGCGGGAGGGGAAGAGACCCAGTACTTC.

This chain uses TRBV9 with TRBJ2-2, with D maybe TRBD1 (6 bases). Looked up from germline, CDR1 is SGDLS and CDR2 is YYNGEE. CDR3 length equals 16 residues. V gave up 4 bases and J gave up 5 bases, with 18 bases separating them. The CDR3 DNA is TGTGCCAGCAGCCTTTCTCCGGGACACGAGACCGGGGAGCTGTTTTTT. It encodes CASSLSPGHETGELFF.

The chain links TRBV6-2 or TRBV6-3 to TRBJ1-2; 7 bases match TRBD1. Trimming at V came to 0 bases and at J to 5 bases, leaving 3 bases not matched to a gene. Germline-derived CDR1 and CDR2 are MNHEY and SVGEGT. This CDR3 is built from 14 residues. CDR3 nucleotide sequence: TGTGCCAGCAGTTACTCGACAGGGCTGTATGGCTACACCTTC. Protein product: CASSYSTGLYGYTF.

The CDR3 nucleotides read TGTGCCAGCAGGACAGGGGCCGCGAACACCGGGGAGCTGTTTTTT. Translated: CASRTGAANTGELFF. The rearrangement links TRBV2 to TRBJ2-2, with 8 bases fitting TRBD1. This CDR3 spans 15 amino acids. V lost 6 bases and J lost 0; bases outside the gene matches: 3. Germline CDR1 and CDR2: SNHLY and FYNNEI.